The 19 T cell receptor beta chains below were found in one sample sequenced in a study of T cell responses to AZD1222 COVID-19 vaccine. Assay used: immunoSEQ multiplex PCR; TCRdb lists only in-frame clones, some missing. The data hold more than 120,000 clones, with around 84% observed a single time. The input for sequencing was peripheral blood, taken 28 days after the second AZD1222 dose. The receptors here all came from an adult who received the AZD1222 COVID-19 vaccine.

The chain's CDR3 is CASRSSRGSNQPQHF. CDR3 sequence (DNA): TGTGCCAGCAGATCGTCCAGGGGGTCGAATCAGCCCCAGCATTTT. The chain employs TRBV12-1 and TRBJ1-5; the table assigns TRBD1, which was not confirmed against the DNA. TRBV12-1 has pseudogene status. The CDR3 has 15 amino acids.

This chain joins TRBV28 and TRBJ2-7; D perhaps matches TRBD1 (6 bases). The V and J ends lost 7 bases and 7 bases respectively, with 17 bases between them. CDR1 is MDHEN and CDR2 is SYDVKM in the germline V gene. CDR3 length: 13 residues. CDR3 coding DNA: TGTGCCAGCATGCGGACAGACCTCCTGGAGCAGTACTTC. Translated, it gives CASMRTDLLEQYF.

CDR3 amino acids: CSALGPRTGELFF. CDR3 nucleotide sequence: TGCAGCGCTCTGGGTCCCCGGACCGGGGAGCTGTTTTTT. The V call is TRBV29-1, the J call TRBJ2-2; unclear D gene. The CDR3 length is 13 residues. Germline values: CDR1 SQVTM, CDR2 ANQGSEA. V lost 7 bases, J lost 5 bases, and 14 bases lay in between.

This clone was seen a single time. The genes are TRBV2 and TRBJ2-7; perhaps D is TRBD1 or TRBD2 (5 bases each). The ends were cut back, 10 bases at V and 2 bases at J, with 15 bases in the middle. In germline, CDR1 is SNHLY, CDR2 FYNNEI. This CDR3 contains 13 residues. Written as DNA, the CDR3 is TGTGCCACTACGGGGACCGCCCCCTACGAGCAGTACTTC. This gives the protein CATTGTAPYEQYF.

V usage is TRBV2 and J usage is TRBJ2-1; 8 bases map to TRBD2. Germline V gene lookup returns CDR1 SNHLY and CDR2 FYNNEI. The CDR3 length is 14 residues. V was pared by 6 bases and J by 7 bases, with 8 bases of the junction left unmatched. The CDR3 region is CASSPGLVSNEQFF. The DNA for the CDR3 is TGTGCCAGCAGCCCGGGACTAGTCTCGAATGAGCAGTTCTTC. Complete variable domain (other parts from reference TRBV2 and TRBJ2-1): EPEVTQTPSHQVTQMGQEVILRCVPISNHLYFYWYRQILGQKVEFLVSFYNNEISEKSEIFDDQFSVERPDGSNFTLKIRSTKLEDSAMYFCASSPGLVSNEQFFGPGTRLTVL.

The chain has TRBV3-1 (or the pseudogene TRBV3-2) and TRBJ2-5; D gene uncertain. Trimming left V 1 base short and J 5 bases short, with 5 bases between. In germline, CDR1 is LGHDT, CDR2 YNNKEL (reference sequence). The CDR3 runs 12 residues. This CDR3 is CASSQVSETQYF. The CDR3 DNA follows: TGTGCCAGCAGCCAAGTCTCCGAGACCCAGTACTTC.

This chain links TRBV20-1 with TRBJ1-2; D remains ambiguous. The CDR3 is 10 residues long. V shed 1 base and J shed 6 bases, with 3 bases lying between them. Germline V gene data show CDR1 as DFQATT and CDR2 as SNEGSKA (reference sequence). The CDR3 spells CSARGNGYTF. The CDR3, as DNA: TGCAGTGCTAGAGGGAATGGCTACACCTTC.

V gene TRBV15 combines with J gene TRBJ1-2; D uncertain. The CDR3 totals 14 residues. V lost 4 bases and J 1 base, leaving 10 bases between the germline ends. From germline, CDR1 is LNHNV and CDR2 YYDKDF (reference sequence). CDR3 in DNA: TGTGCCACCAGCACCTACGGGGTTAACTATGGCTACACCTTC. Its protein product is CATSTYGVNYGYTF. Variable domain in full (rest from reference TRBV15 and TRBJ1-2): DAMVIQNPRYQVTQFGKPVTLSCSQTLNHNVMYWYQQKSSQAPKLLFHYYDKDFNNEADTPDNFQSRRPNTSFCFLDIRSPGLGDTAMYLCATSTYGVNYGYTFGSGTRLTVV.

V gene TRBV6-2 or TRBV6-3 combines with J gene TRBJ2-1; D call uncertain. Per the germline V gene, CDR1 is MNHEY and CDR2 is SVGEGT. Trimming took off 6 bases at V and 9 bases at J, with 15 bases between the two ends. This CDR3 has 13 amino acids. In DNA, the CDR3 is TGTGCCAGCAGCCGGTCTAATGTCGGTGAGCAGTTCTTC. It yields the protein CASSRSNVGEQFF.

The V gene is TRBV3-1 (or the pseudogene TRBV3-2), the J gene TRBJ2-1; a possible D gene is TRBD1 (5 bases). CDR1 and CDR2 (germline): LGHDT, YNNKEL (reference sequence). V gave up 4 bases and J gave up 6 bases, with 19 bases separating them. The CDR3 has 16 residues. This CDR3 is CASSPFIFQGSNEQFF. The CDR3, as DNA: TGTGCCAGCAGCCCCTTCATCTTTCAGGGAAGCAATGAGCAGTTCTTC.

J is TRBJ1-6 and V is TRBV19; 8 bases are a match to TRBD1. CDR3 length equals 14 residues. Trimming cost V 9 bases and J 1 base; bases outside gene matches: 2. Germline V gene data show CDR1 as LNHDA and CDR2 as SQIVND (reference sequence). The CDR3 reads CASRGPSYNSPLHF. The DNA of the CDR3 is TGTGCCAGCAGGGGGCCATCCTATAATTCACCCCTCCACTTT.

The chain combines TRBV24-1 with TRBJ1-3, with D possibly TRBD1 on 5 matching bases. The CDR3 is 15 amino acids. Germline CDR1 KGHDR, CDR2 SFDVKD. Trimming shortened V by 3 bases and J by 1 base, and 9 bases separated the two germline ends. CDR3 sequence reads: CATSDAGSSGNTIYF. The CDR3, as DNA: TGTGCCACCAGTGATGCAGGGTCATCTGGAAACACCATATATTTT.

A few counts support this clone. For the CDR3, the DNA is TGTGCCAGCAGTTTATCCCGGACAGGGTACAATTCACCCCTCCACTTT. Translated, it gives CASSLSRTGYNSPLHF. The chain combines TRBV27 with TRBJ1-6, with 8 bases matching TRBD1. The CDR3 consists of 16 residues. Germline loops: CDR1 MNHEY, CDR2 SMNVEV (reference sequence). The V gene end was trimmed by 0 bases and the J gene end by 7 bases; junction bases not matched to a gene: 5.

J is TRBJ2-7 and V is TRBV9, with a weak D call TRBD1 (6 bases). The CDR3 runs to 13 residues. Trimming pared 0 bases from V and 6 bases from J, leaving 10 bases between. CDR1 and CDR2 (germline): SGDLS, YYNGEE. For the CDR3, the DNA is TGTGCCAGCAGCGTAGGACAGGACCTCGAGCAGTACTTC. Translation gives CASSVGQDLEQYF.

The rearrangement joins TRBV11-3 to TRBJ2-1; D may correspond to TRBD1 or TRBD2 (6 bases each). The CDR3 is 15 amino acids. Germline CDR1 reads SGHNT; CDR2 reads YENEEA. Trimming took 6 bases from V and 8 from J, leaving 20 bases between them. The CDR3 spells CASSFGGPGADEQFF. CDR3 nucleotides: TGTGCCAGCAGTTTTGGGGGGCCAGGCGCCGATGAGCAGTTCTTC. The whole variable domain, filled in from reference TRBV11-3 and TRBJ2-1, reads EAGVVQSPRYKIIEKKQPVAFWCNPISGHNTLYWYLQNLGQGPELLIRYENEEAVDDSQLPKDRFSAERLKGVDSTLKIQPAELGDSAVYLCASSFGGPGADEQFFGPGTRLTVL.

The chain joins TRBV5-1 to TRBJ1-1, with D perhaps matching TRBD1 (5 bases). Germline V gene data show CDR1 as SGHRS and CDR2 as YFSETQ. The CDR3 contains 13 residues. The V end was cut by 2 bases, the J end by 4 bases, with 9 bases between. The CDR3 coding sequence is TGCGCCAGCAGCTTTGGGGCGGGCACTGAAGCTTTCTTT. Its protein is CASSFGAGTEAFF.

DNA of the CDR3: TGTGCCAGCAGCTTAGACTGGGGACAGGGAAGCTATGGCTACACCTTC. It is translated as CASSLDWGQGSYGYTF. The J gene is TRBJ1-2, the V gene TRBV7-2, with 9 bases fitting TRBD1. V gave up 1 base and J gave up 4 bases; unmatched junction bases: 7. Germline V gene data show CDR1 as SGHTA and CDR2 as FQGNSA. CDR3 length equals 16 residues.

This chain uses TRBV6-5 with TRBJ2-7; 8 bases are a match to TRBD1. Losses at the gene ends were 5 bases for V and 2 bases for J; bases not matched to a gene: 5. In germline, CDR1 is MNHEY, CDR2 SVGAGI. The CDR3 is made up of 14 amino acids. The CDR3 bases are TGTGCCAGCAGTCTTCCAGGGGGCCCCTACGAGCAGTACTTC. Encoded protein: CASSLPGGPYEQYF.

The chain uses TRBV28 and TRBJ1-5; 7 positions match TRBD1. The CDR3 is 14 residues long. The germline gives CDR1 MDHEN, CDR2 SYDVKM. V was clipped by 6 bases and J by 3 bases; unmatched bases: 5. The CDR3 here is CASRRDRDNQPQHF. The CDR3, as DNA: TGTGCCAGCAGGAGGGACAGAGACAATCAGCCCCAGCATTTT.